The clone carrying this T cell receptor beta chain appeared a few times. The data stem from a study of cytomegalovirus exposure and HLA in healthy donors. Turning to the study itself: The Caucasian-associated ancestry cluster contained 81% of the roughly 370 genotyped donors.

It was with 60 Vbeta and 13 Jbeta primers that the PCR ran. Clones were sequenced by immunoSEQ multiplex PCR, and TCRdb holds only the in-frame ones, with some missing. The sample includes roughly 78,000 clones, 60% to 70% of them seen just once. The germline V gene encodes CDR1 KGHSY and CDR2 FQNENV. Trimming pared 0 bases from V and 3 bases from J, leaving 6 bases between. The CDR3 consists of 13 residues. Material: PBMCs. The chain carries TRBV16 and TRBJ2-7, with D hard to call. The clonotype comes from a man younger than 45 in good health and CMV-seropositive. The CDR3 spells CASSQSSLYEQYF. In nucleotides, the CDR3 is TGTGCCAGCAGCCAATCGAGTCTCTACGAGCAGTACTTC. Full variable domain (rest looked up from reference TRBV16 and TRBJ2-7): GEEVAQTPKHLVRGEGQKAKLYCAPIKGHSYVFWYQQVLKNEFKFLISFQNENVFDETGMPKERFSAKCLPNSPCSLEIQATKLEDSAVYFCASSQSSLYEQYFGPGTRLTVT.